A single sample gave rise to the 7 T cell receptor beta chains below, sequenced in a study of cytomegalovirus exposure and HLA in healthy donors (dated by TCRdb to the late 2010s). Libraries were built with the immunoSEQ multiplex PCR assay. For the multiplex PCR, a mixture combining 60 forward primers for TCR Vbeta segments and 13 reverse primers for TCR Jbeta segments was used. Sourced from immuneACCESS, this table was stored by TCRdb with only in-frame sequences that have V and J called. A share of the clones is absent; for the studies checked, an unresolved V gene accounts for under half, and the remainder has no known explanation. Here the sample has 160,000 or so clones; roughly 80% occur a single time. About 6.3% of the sample belongs to the ten largest clones. Source material: PBMCs. The source is a male donor in good health and CMV-seropositive.

The sample holds one count of this clone. V and J are TRBV19 and TRBJ1-3; possibly TRBD1 for D (5 bases). Between the trimmed V and J ends, which lost 3 bases and 0 bases, there was a span of 12 bases. Germline assignment: CDR1 LNHDA and CDR2 SQIVND (reference sequence). This CDR3 comprises 16 residues. The CDR3, as DNA: TGTGCCAGTAGTATGCGGACATCACGCTCTGGAAACACCATATATTTT. It specifies CASSMRTSRSGNTIYF.

The J gene is TRBJ2-3, the V gene TRBV4-2, with 7 positions matching TRBD2. J lost 3 bases, V lost 0 bases, and 3 bases had no gene match. CDR1 is LGHNA and CDR2 is YNFKEQ in the germline V gene. The CDR3 is 15 residues long. CDR3 protein: CASSQEPSGTDTQYF. The CDR3 DNA reads as TGTGCCAGCAGCCAAGAGCCTAGCGGAACAGATACGCAGTATTTT.

The CDR3 DNA is TGTGCCAGCAGTTACTCGAGGCTAGGTTCTGGAAACACCATATATTTT. Protein: CASSYSRLGSGNTIYF. This chain uses TRBV6-5 with TRBJ1-3; D is ambiguous. V gave up 0 bases and J gave up 1 base, with 10 bases separating them. CDR3 length equals 16 residues. CDR1 and CDR2 from the germline V gene are MNHEY and SVGAGI.

The chain carries TRBV6-1 and TRBJ2-7; 13 bases are a match to TRBD2. The CDR3 spans 15 residues. V gave up 7 bases and J gave up 4 bases; unmatched junction bases: 7. The germline CDR1 and CDR2 sequences are MNHNS and SASEGT. The CDR3 sequence: CASILLAGGSYEQYF. CDR3 bases: TGTGCCAGCATCTTACTAGCGGGAGGGTCGTACGAGCAGTACTTC.

This clone was found once. The chain is built from TRBV10-2 and TRBJ2-1; 13 nucleotides agree with TRBD2. The CDR3 extends over 17 amino acids. CDR1 and CDR2 (germline): WSHSY, SAAADI. V gave up 2 bases and J gave up 9 bases; unmatched junction bases: 10. CDR3 protein: CASSEGWTSGSVFEQFF. CDR3 DNA: TGCGCCAGCAGTGAGGGTTGGACTAGCGGGAGTGTATTTGAGCAGTTCTTC.

The V gene is TRBV13, the J gene TRBJ2-5; TRBD2 aligns across 8 bases. Unmatched junction bases numbered 12, after V lost 5 bases and J lost 4 bases. CDR1 and CDR2 from the germline V gene are PRHDT and FYEKMQ (reference sequence). The CDR3 consists of 16 residues. The CDR3 bases are TGTGCCAGCAGCCCGGACTACAGCGGGAGATCAGAGACCCAGTACTTC. It specifies CASSPDYSGRSETQYF.

The chain joins TRBV5-1 to TRBJ2-1, with TRBD2 identical over 9 bases. V was pared by 0 bases and J by 5 bases, with 3 bases of the junction left unmatched. Germline V gene sequence: CDR1 SGHRS, CDR2 YFSETQ. The CDR3 contains 15 residues. The DNA for the CDR3 is TGCGCCAGCAGCTTGGGAGCGGGAGGTAACAATGAGCAGTTCTTC. This gives the protein CASSLGAGGNNEQFF.